These 6 T cell receptor beta chains share one sample of origin, sequenced in a study of OX40 agonist ivuxolimab in advanced cancers. The protocol was immunoSEQ multiplex PCR, while the TCRdb copy is restricted to in-frame clones and leaves out a portion. The data hold under 85,000 clones, with 81% observed a single time. The sequences come from CD4+ or CD8+ T cells sorted from blood, collected in a trial of the OX40 agonist ivuxolimab. Receptor source: an adult with an advanced solid tumor such as melanoma, head and neck, liver or kidney cancer.

The chain joins TRBV14 to TRBJ1-2, with D unresolved. This CDR3 is built from 15 residues. CDR1 is SGHDN, CDR2 FVKESK, per germline. V was trimmed by 0 bases and J by 0 bases, leaving 8 bases between them. The DNA for the CDR3 is TGTGCCAGCAGCCAAGAGGGGAGCGCTAACTATGGCTACACCTTC. This sequence encodes CASSQEGSANYGYTF. Using reference TRBV14 and TRBJ1-2 for the parts outside the CDR3, the full variable domain is EAGVTQFPSHSVIEKGQTVTLRCDPISGHDNLYWYRRVMGKEIKFLLHFVKESKQDESGMPNNRFLAERTGGTYSTLKVQPAELEDSGVYFCASSQEGSANYGYTFGSGTRLTVV.

A single count supports this clone. V and J are TRBV5-1 and TRBJ2-2; D remains unclear. This CDR3 contains 15 residues. The V end lost 1 base, the J end lost 0 bases, and 7 bases lay between the germline ends. The germline gives CDR1 SGHRS, CDR2 YFSETQ. CDR3 in DNA: TGCGCCAGCAGCTTGATACCGACGAACACCGGGGAGCTGTTTTTT. Amino acid sequence: CASSLIPTNTGELFF.

The V and J genes are TRBV5-6 and TRBJ1-4; D remains ambiguous. The CDR3 contains 14 residues. V was trimmed by 0 bases and J by 2 bases, leaving 5 bases between them. Germline V lookup: CDR1 SGHDT, CDR2 YYEEEE. DNA for the CDR3: TGTGCCAGCAGCTTGGACAGCACTAATGAAAAACTGTTTTTT. Translating it yields CASSLDSTNEKLFF.

The genes are TRBV5-6 and TRBJ2-3; 8 nucleotides align to TRBD1. The CDR3 is made up of 15 amino acids. Germline V lookup: CDR1 SGHDT, CDR2 YYEEEE. Trimming cost V 1 base and J 3 bases; bases outside gene matches: 4. The CDR3 protein is CASSLYRGSTDTQYF. In nucleotides, the CDR3 is TGTGCCAGCAGCTTGTACAGGGGGTCGACAGATACGCAGTATTTT.

The gene calls are TRBV7-2 and TRBJ1-5; unclear D gene. The ends were cut back, 2 bases at V and 8 bases at J, with 13 bases in the middle. Germline loops: CDR1 SGHTA, CDR2 FQGNSA. The CDR3 is 14 residues long. CDR3 loop: CASSLRGGQEPQHF. In DNA, the CDR3 is TGTGCCAGCAGCTTAAGAGGCGGCCAGGAGCCCCAGCATTTT.

This clone was observed a few times. The rearrangement joins TRBV7-9 to TRBJ1-4; 11 bases fit TRBD1. CDR3 length: 14 amino acids. The trim removed 3 bases at V and 8 bases at J, leaving 2 bases unmatched. Germline assignment: CDR1 SEHNR and CDR2 FQNEAQ (reference sequence). The CDR3 is CASSLDRGHEKLFF. In DNA form, the CDR3 reads TGTGCCAGCAGCTTGGACAGGGGGCACGAAAAACTGTTTTTT.